A single sample is the source of the 17 T cell receptor beta chains below, sequenced in a study of control samples from healthy donors and cancer patients. The data were produced by immunoSEQ multiplex PCR, yet TCRdb's version contains in-frame clones alone and is incomplete. The table lists some 87,000 clones, more than 65% of them singletons. What was sequenced was PBMCs. The receptors stem from a man aged 55-75 years with head and neck cancer.

The V and J genes are TRBV19 and TRBJ1-4; TRBD1 might be the D (5 bases). Trimming cost V 3 bases and J 7 bases, with 12 bases left between them. CDR3 length: 14 amino acids. Germline lookup yields CDR1 LNHDA and CDR2 SQIVND (reference sequence). The CDR3 sequence: CASSITLGTEKLFF. CDR3 DNA: TGTGCCAGTAGTATTACGCTAGGGACTGAAAAACTGTTTTTT.

The rearrangement links TRBV7-9 to TRBJ1-4; D is uncertain. Germline CDR1 is SEHNR and CDR2 is FQNEAQ (reference sequence). The V end was cut by 5 bases, the J end by 3 bases, with 13 bases between. There are 15 residues in the CDR3. Written as DNA, the CDR3 is TGTGCCAGCAGCCGCGTTCGAGCCTCTAATGAAAAACTGTTTTTT. It translates to CASSRVRASNEKLFF.

This chain connects TRBV6-5 to TRBJ2-5; D unresolved. Germline assignment: CDR1 MNHEY and CDR2 SVGAGI. The CDR3 has 14 residues. V lost 0 bases and J lost 2, with 7 bases in between. CDR3 nucleotides: TGTGCCAGCAGTTACTCGTGGCCACAAGAGACCCAGTACTTC. The encoded protein is CASSYSWPQETQYF.

The V and J genes are TRBV4-1 and TRBJ1-2; tentatively, D is TRBD1 (5 bases). The CDR3 runs to 18 residues. With 3 bases removed from V and 8 bases from J, the gap between germline ends came to 28 bases. Per germline, CDR1 MGHRA and CDR2 YSYEKL. The chain's CDR3 is CASSHSGARGREGLGYTF. The CDR3 coding sequence is TGCGCCAGCAGCCATTCCGGGGCGAGAGGTCGGGAAGGTCTCGGCTACACCTTC.

Remarks on this clone: Sequence at one end of the junction differs from germline and may be a read error. The chain joins TRBV5-1 to TRBJ1-4; the D gene is possibly TRBD1 (6 bases). Looked up from germline, CDR1 is SGHRS and CDR2 is YFSETQ. CDR3 length: 15 amino acids. This CDR3 is CARSPGGGEDEKLFF. CDR3 DNA: TGCGCCCGCAGCCCGGGGGGGGGCGAGGATGAAAAACTGTTTTTT.

Only a few counts were recorded for this clone. This chain joins TRBV7-9 and TRBJ1-2; D gene ambiguous. There are 11 residues in the CDR3. The germline V gene has CDR1 SEHNR and CDR2 FQNEAQ (reference sequence). The germline V and J ends were trimmed by 1 base and 8 bases, with 5 bases remaining between them. The CDR3 sequence is CASSLEGGYTF. The CDR3 DNA sequence: TGTGCCAGCAGCTTAGAGGGCGGCTACACCTTC.

The J gene is TRBJ2-1, the V gene TRBV6-1; 7 nucleotides agree with TRBD1. This CDR3 is built from 17 residues. Germline assignment: CDR1 MNHNS and CDR2 SASEGT. Trimming took 2 bases from V and 4 from J; bases not matched to a gene: 11. The CDR3 DNA is TGTGCCAGCAGTGAATCTTTGGCCCGGACAGGTTACAATGAGCAGTTCTTC. Protein sequence: CASSESLARTGYNEQFF.

This rearrangement joins TRBV20-1 to TRBJ1-6; D remains ambiguous. CDR3 length equals 13 residues. Looked up from germline, CDR1 is DFQATT and CDR2 is SNEGSKA (reference sequence). V was trimmed by 3 bases and J by 5 bases, leaving 8 bases between them. CDR3: CSASADNNSPLHF. In DNA, the CDR3 is TGCAGTGCTAGTGCAGATAATAATTCACCCCTCCACTTT.

The DNA of the CDR3 is TGCAGCGTTGGCCTTTTTATCGGGAATGGCTACACCTTC. Translated, it gives CSVGLFIGNGYTF. The chain employs TRBV29-1 and TRBJ1-2, with D unresolved. Germline CDR1 is SQVTM and CDR2 is ANQGSEA. V lost 4 bases and J 6 bases, leaving 15 bases between the germline ends. The CDR3 spans 13 residues.

This clone has only a few counts. The chain couples TRBV18 to TRBJ2-6; unclear D gene. Per the germline V gene, CDR1 is KGHSH and CDR2 is LQKENI. Trimming pared 1 base from V and 4 bases from J, leaving 11 bases between. The CDR3 extends over 16 amino acids. The CDR3, as DNA: TGTGCCAGCTCACCACTGGTGGTTCGAGGGGCCAACGTCCTGACTTTC. Protein sequence: CASSPLVVRGANVLTF.

Points on this clone: Within the sample, other DNA sequences also encode this same CDR3. The chain couples TRBV2 to TRBJ1-5; 9 bases are a match to TRBD1. The ends lost 6 bases at V and 4 bases at J; junction bases unmatched: 1. The CDR3 spans 13 residues. Germline V gives CDR1 SNHLY, CDR2 FYNNEI. CDR3 nucleotide sequence: TGTGCCAGCAGCGGGACAGGGAATCAGCCCCAGCATTTT. Translation: CASSGTGNQPQHF.

The chain links TRBV3-1 (or the pseudogene TRBV3-2) to TRBJ2-5; TRBD2 matches at 8 bases. CDR1 LGHDT and CDR2 YNNKEL come from the germline V gene (reference sequence). This CDR3 has 14 residues. V shed 4 bases and J 2 bases; nucleotides not matched to a gene: 3. The CDR3 bases are TGTGCCAGCAGCCGAACTAGCGGACAAGAGACCCAGTACTTC. It translates to CASSRTSGQETQYF.

This chain connects TRBV7-9 to TRBJ2-3, with D unresolved. The germline CDR1 and CDR2 sequences are SEHNR and FQNEAQ (reference sequence). V gave up 5 bases and J gave up 3 bases, with 9 bases separating them. The CDR3 totals 13 residues. CDR3 nucleotides: TGTGCCAGCAGCCTGTGGGGAACAGATACGCAGTATTTT. This encodes CASSLWGTDTQYF.

V and J are TRBV24-1 and TRBJ2-6; D remains unclear. The CDR3 spans 12 residues. Trimming removed 7 bases from V and 2 bases from J, with 2 bases in between. Looked up from germline, CDR1 is KGHDR and CDR2 is SFDVKD. The CDR3 here is CATSPGANVLTF. CDR3 nucleotides: TGTGCCACCAGCCCTGGGGCCAACGTCCTGACTTTC.

This chain joins TRBV27 and TRBJ2-2, with a weak D call TRBD1 (6 bases). This CDR3 is 16 amino acids long. Trimming shortened V by 5 bases and J by 2 bases, and 15 bases separated the two germline ends. The V gene's germline CDR1 is MNHEY and CDR2 SMNVEV (reference sequence). This CDR3 reads CASSLGYRVNTGELFF. The DNA of the CDR3 is TGTGCCAGCAGTCTGGGGTACAGGGTTAACACCGGGGAGCTGTTTTTT.

This chain joins TRBV11-2 and TRBJ2-2, with 8 bases aligning to TRBD2. Germline V lookup: CDR1 SGHAT, CDR2 FQNNGV. CDR3 length equals 15 residues. V lost 1 base and J lost 3; bases outside the gene matches: 1. The CDR3 DNA reads TGTGCCAGCAGCTTAGTGACTAGCGACACCGGGGAGCTGTTTTTT. Protein: CASSLVTSDTGELFF.

CDR3: CASSLQDSYNEQFF. CDR3 DNA: TGTGCCAGCTCACTACAGGATTCCTACAATGAGCAGTTCTTC. The chain joins TRBV18 to TRBJ2-1; D may be TRBD1 (5 bases). Trimming took off 4 bases at V and 1 base at J, with 8 bases between the two ends. This CDR3 comprises 14 residues. The germline V gene has CDR1 KGHSH and CDR2 LQKENI.